The source of this T cell receptor (beta chain) is a study of OX40 agonist ivuxolimab in advanced cancers. Study-wide findings and caveats: In the expanded peripheral T cells, antigen specificity was never determined. In the 0.1 to 3.0 mg/kg range, CD4+ and CD8+ blood T cells had expanded clonally by week 6.

V was pared by 3 bases and J by 4 bases, with 10 bases of the junction left unmatched. The CDR3 covers 17 residues. Germline values: CDR1 MNHNS, CDR2 SASEGT. Turning to this clone: Antigen unknown.

Clones were read by immunoSEQ multiplex PCR, and TCRdb kept only the in-frame ones, dropping some. Among tens of thousands of clones, about 83% were seen once, and the ten largest hold roughly 3.2%. The rearrangement joins TRBV6-1 to TRBJ1-3; TRBD1 aligns across 9 bases. Sequences were derived from CD4+ or CD8+ T cells sorted from blood, sampled in a trial of the OX40 agonist ivuxolimab. The source is an adult with an advanced solid tumor such as melanoma, head and neck, liver or kidney cancer. The CDR3 DNA reads as TGTGCCAGCAGTGATGGGTCAGGGACAGGGTTCGGAAACACCATATATTTT. Translated: CASSDGSGTGFGNTIYF.